This is a list of T cell receptor beta chains from one sample in a study of blood T cells in healthy people across ages. TCRdb recomputed calls from the 5' RACE reads with MiXCR, one row per CDR3 protein. Of 550,000 to 800,000 distinct CDR3 sequences in the sample, roughly 30% are singletons; the top ten hold roughly 14%. Sequenced sample: blood. The source is a woman of 80 years or more in good health. CDR3s include the opening cysteine and the closing phenylalanine or tryptophan. D genes are given only for firm matches. The listing skips clone size in some rows; elsewhere it reads once, few, many or a size class.

length: 12
V: TRBV3-1
J: TRBJ1-6
D: NA
size: few
CDR3: CASSPKGLSLHF
DNA: TGTGCCAGCAGCCCCAAGGGTTTATCCCTCCACTTT

length: 13
V: TRBV5-1
J: TRBJ2-5
D: NA
size: many
CDR3: CASSFYTKETQYF
DNA: TGCGCCAGCAGCTTTTACACGAAAGAGACCCAGTACTTC

length: 15
V: TRBV2
J: TRBJ1-5
D: NA
size: NA
CDR3: CASSEAGGRLQPQHF
DNA: TGTGCCAGCAGTGAAGCGGGGGGGCGGCTTCAGCCCCAGCATTTT

length: 15
V: TRBV20-1
J: TRBJ1-6
D: NA
size: many
CDR3: CSASPRQGRNSPLHF
DNA: TGCAGTGCTAGCCCCAGGCAGGGACGAAATTCACCCCTCCACTTT

length: 10
V: TRBV20-1
J: TRBJ2-5
D: NA
size: NA
CDR3: CSAGPPGQYF
DNA: TGCAGTGCTGGCCCCCCAGGCCAGTACTTC

length: 16
V: TRBV7-8
J: TRBJ1-1
D: NA
size: many
CDR3: CASSLLAIPQNTEAFF
DNA: TGTGCCAGCAGCCTACTGGCAATCCCTCAGAACACTGAAGCTTTCTTT

length: 13
V: TRBV5-6
J: TRBJ2-5
D: NA
size: NA
CDR3: CASSFRVGETRYF
DNA: TGTGCCAGCAGCTTCAGGGTGGGCGAGACCCGGTACTTC

length: 16
V: TRBV7-2
J: TRBJ2-3
D: TRBD2
size: once
CDR3: CASSRGLAGFTDTQYF
DNA: TGTGCCAGCAGCCGGGGACTAGCGGGATTCACAGATACGCAGTATTTT

length: 17
V: TRBV3-1
J: TRBJ2-3
D: NA
size: NA
CDR3: CASSQAWSSDSTDTQYF
DNA: TGTGCCAGCAGCCAAGCTTGGTCTAGCGACAGCACAGATACGCAGTATTTT

length: 14
V: TRBV5-6
J: TRBJ1-6
D: NA
size: many
CDR3: CASSFSGSNSPLHF
DNA: TGTGCCAGCAGCTTCTCAGGGAGTAATTCACCCCTCCACTTT

length: 15
V: TRBV20-1
J: TRBJ1-5
D: TRBD1
size: many
CDR3: CSARGGQGENQPQHF
DNA: TGCAGTGCCCGAGGGGGACAGGGGGAGAATCAGCCCCAGCATTTT

length: 15
V: TRBV7-9
J: TRBJ1-1
D: TRBD1
size: NA
CDR3: CASSTRQGAPSEAFF
DNA: TGTGCCAGCAGCACAAGACAGGGGGCCCCGAGCGAAGCTTTCTTT

length: 14
V: TRBV12-3/TRBV12-4
J: TRBJ1-6
D: NA
size: many
CDR3: CASSLEFGNSPLHF
DNA: TGTGCCAGCAGTTTAGAATTTGGTAATTCACCCCTCCACTTT

length: 16
V: TRBV5-1
J: TRBJ2-1
D: TRBD2
size: many
CDR3: CASSAGVAGGLNEQFF
DNA: TGCGCCAGCAGCGCCGGGGTAGCGGGGGGGCTTAATGAGCAGTTCTTC

length: 15
V: TRBV7-9
J: TRBJ1-2
D: NA
size: many
CDR3: CASRLRSRDLNDYTF
DNA: TGTGCCAGCAGGCTTAGGTCTCGGGACTTGAATGACTACACCTTC

length: 13
V: TRBV6-1
J: TRBJ1-4
D: NA
size: many
CDR3: CASKMRVVEKLFF
DNA: TGTGCCAGCAAGATGAGGGTTGTTGAAAAACTGTTTTTT

length: 14
V: TRBV7-9
J: TRBJ2-5
D: TRBD2
size: few
CDR3: CASSFIAGRETQYF
DNA: TGTGCCAGCAGCTTCATAGCGGGGCGGGAGACCCAGTACTTC

length: 13
V: TRBV9
J: TRBJ2-7
D: NA
size: NA
CDR3: CASSVDGRREQYF
DNA: TGTGCCAGCAGCGTAGACGGCAGGAGGGAGCAGTACTTC

length: 15
V: TRBV28
J: TRBJ1-5
D: NA
size: NA
CDR3: CASSPIDYSNQPQHF
DNA: TGTGCCAGCAGTCCCATTGATTATAGCAATCAGCCCCAGCATTTT

length: 17
V: TRBV20-1
J: TRBJ2-3
D: TRBD1
size: NA
CDR3: CSARDNSGTGSADTQYF
DNA: TGCAGTGCTAGAGATAACTCCGGGACAGGGTCTGCAGATACGCAGTATTTT

length: 12
V: TRBV7-2
J: TRBJ1-4
D: NA
size: few
CDR3: CASSLGYEKLFF
DNA: TGTGCCAGCAGCTTAGGGTACGAAAAACTGTTTTTT

length: 14
V: TRBV2
J: TRBJ1-2
D: NA
size: NA
CDR3: CASSLTLGYYGYTF
DNA: TGTGCCAGCAGTTTGACTTTGGGGTACTATGGCTACACCTTC

length: 15
V: TRBV2
J: TRBJ2-5
D: NA
size: few
CDR3: CASSEEPERYNEQYF
DNA: TGTGCCAGCAGTGAAGAGCCGGAGCGTTACAATGAGCAGTACTTC

length: 15
V: TRBV6-1
J: TRBJ1-5
D: NA
size: few
CDR3: CASSRQTLSNQPQHF
DNA: TGTGCCAGCAGTCGACAGACACTAAGCAATCAGCCCCAGCATTTT